This T cell receptor (beta chain) was identified in a study of CXCR3-negative and CXCR3-positive naive CD8 T cells. The TRB libraries of cDNA were built by UMI-labeled 5' RACE. Each CDR3 protein gets one entry in TCRdb, which reprocessed the 5' RACE reads and gives no DNA. This sample lists 100,000 to 150,000 distinct CDR3 sequences; its ten largest clones have 0.29%. Germline CDR1 reads LGHNA; CDR2 reads YSLEER. The CDR3 has 17 amino acids. The sample taken for sequencing was naive CXCR3- CD8+ T cells from blood. The subset was: CD45RO-CCR7+CD27+CD95- naive CD8+ T cells lacking CXCR3 (TNR3-). This clonotype was obtained from a human donor in good health. Some clones in this sample may be carry-over from other donors' samples. The chain combines TRBV4-3 with TRBJ1-2; TCRdb's D call, TRBD1, is unchecked because there is no DNA. This CDR3 is CASSQEYTMGQGDGYTF.